Listed below are T cell receptor beta chains from one sample, sequenced in a study of blood T cell repertoires in COVID-19. Sequenced by immunoSEQ multiplex PCR; TCRdb stores in-frame clones only, minus some. Of approximately 190,000 clones in the sample, about nine tenths are singletons; the top ten hold approximately 5.9%. The sample comprised peripheral blood. The source of these receptors is a man aged 80 or over with acute or convalescent COVID-19. Each CDR3 is given with its conserved first and last residue. The D gene is left open where the match is weak. The listing skips clone size in some rows; elsewhere it reads once, few, many or a size class.

v_call: TRBV6-2/TRBV6-3
j_call: TRBJ2-7
d_call: TRBD1
clone_size: NA
cdr3_aa: CASSPRTGVYEQYF
cdr3_nt: TGTGCCAGCAGTCCCCGCACAGGGGTATACGAGCAGTACTTC

v_call: TRBV7-7
j_call: TRBJ2-1
d_call: TRBD2
clone_size: once
cdr3_aa: CASSPTSGRSNEQFF
cdr3_nt: TGTGCCAGCAGTCCGACTAGCGGGAGGTCGAATGAGCAGTTCTTC

v_call: TRBV6-5
j_call: TRBJ2-6
d_call: NA
clone_size: few
cdr3_aa: CASSNFGANVLTF
cdr3_nt: TGTGCCAGTTCGAACTTCGGGGCCAACGTCCTGACTTTC

v_call: TRBV19
j_call: TRBJ2-7
d_call: NA
clone_size: NA
cdr3_aa: CASSIGLRGNEQYF
cdr3_nt: TGTGCCAGTAGTATAGGCTTAAGGGGAAACGAGCAGTACTTC

v_call: TRBV2
j_call: TRBJ1-1
d_call: NA
clone_size: few
cdr3_aa: CASSERGWVNTEAFF
cdr3_nt: TGTGCCAGCAGTGAAAGGGGGTGGGTGAACACTGAAGCTTTCTTT

v_call: TRBV7-2
j_call: TRBJ2-5
d_call: TRBD2
clone_size: NA
cdr3_aa: CASSSMGTSGTQYF
cdr3_nt: TGTGCCAGCAGCTCCATGGGGACTAGCGGGACCCAGTACTTC

v_call: TRBV5-4
j_call: TRBJ1-2
d_call: TRBD1
clone_size: NA
cdr3_aa: CASTGQGFNYGYTF
cdr3_nt: TGTGCCAGCACCGGACAGGGGTTTAACTATGGCTACACCTTC

v_call: TRBV30
j_call: TRBJ1-5
d_call: NA
clone_size: NA
cdr3_aa: CAWSRGVPNQPQHF
cdr3_nt: TGTGCCTGGTCTCGGGGAGTCCCCAATCAGCCCCAGCATTTT

v_call: TRBV21-1
j_call: TRBJ2-4
d_call: NA
clone_size: NA
cdr3_aa: CASSNGEHRNIQYF
cdr3_nt: TGTGCCAGCAGCAACGGAGAGCATAGAAACATTCAGTACTTC

v_call: TRBV9
j_call: TRBJ1-3
d_call: NA
clone_size: NA
cdr3_aa: CASSVGPLRSLGNTIYF
cdr3_nt: TGTGCCAGCAGCGTTGGCCCACTTCGGAGCTTGGGTAACACCATATATTTT

v_call: TRBV19
j_call: TRBJ1-6
d_call: NA
clone_size: NA
cdr3_aa: CASSIAGQGSSPLHF
cdr3_nt: TGTGCCAGTAGTATAGCCGGCCAGGGGAGTTCACCCCTCCACTTT

v_call: TRBV30
j_call: TRBJ1-2
d_call: NA
clone_size: NA
cdr3_aa: CAWRQGNYGYTF
cdr3_nt: TGTGCCTGGAGGCAGGGGAACTATGGCTACACCTTC

v_call: TRBV21-1
j_call: TRBJ2-5
d_call: NA
clone_size: NA
cdr3_aa: CASSKRSWAAGGFQETQYF
cdr3_nt: TGTGCCAGCAGCAAAAGGTCCTGGGCGGCCGGAGGGTTTCAAGAGACCCAGTACTTC

v_call: TRBV27
j_call: TRBJ2-5
d_call: NA
clone_size: NA
cdr3_aa: CANPWGSLMCRQETQYF
cdr3_nt: TGTGCCAACCCCTGGGGCAGCCTGATGTGTCGTCAAGAGACCCAGTACTTC

v_call: TRBV29-1
j_call: TRBJ1-6
d_call: TRBD1
clone_size: NA
cdr3_aa: CSVKETIGQGDNSPLHF
cdr3_nt: TGCAGCGTTAAAGAAACTATTGGACAGGGGGATAATTCACCCCTCCACTTT

v_call: TRBV19
j_call: TRBJ2-1
d_call: TRBD1
clone_size: once
cdr3_aa: CASSIRDRAYNEQFF
cdr3_nt: TGTGCCAGTAGTATCCGTGACAGGGCGTACAATGAGCAGTTCTTC

v_call: TRBV5-1
j_call: TRBJ2-5
d_call: NA
clone_size: NA
cdr3_aa: CASSLGQRPGTQYF
cdr3_nt: TGCGCCAGCAGCTTGGGACAGCGTCCGGGGACCCAGTACTTC

v_call: TRBV4-1
j_call: TRBJ2-3
d_call: TRBD2
clone_size: NA
cdr3_aa: CASSQVWRSAGGEDTQYF
cdr3_nt: TGCGCCAGCAGCCAAGTTTGGAGATCTGCGGGAGGGGAAGATACGCAGTATTTT

v_call: TRBV10-3
j_call: TRBJ2-7
d_call: TRBD2
clone_size: NA
cdr3_aa: CAISELAGGDEQYF
cdr3_nt: TGTGCCATCAGTGAACTAGCGGGAGGTGACGAGCAGTACTTC

v_call: TRBV6-2/TRBV6-3
j_call: TRBJ1-4
d_call: NA
clone_size: NA
cdr3_aa: CASSYSDSTGREKLFF
cdr3_nt: TGTGCCAGCAGTTACTCGGACAGCACCGGAAGGGAAAAACTGTTTTTT

v_call: TRBV24-1
j_call: TRBJ1-5
d_call: TRBD1
clone_size: NA
cdr3_aa: CATSDGQGALGRSNQPQHF
cdr3_nt: TGTGCCACCAGTGATGGACAGGGGGCGCTCGGCCGTAGCAATCAGCCCCAGCATTTT

v_call: TRBV6-1
j_call: TRBJ2-3
d_call: NA
clone_size: NA
cdr3_aa: CASSEFRQGTTDTQYF
cdr3_nt: TGTGCCAGCAGTGAATTTAGGCAGGGGACCACAGATACGCAGTATTTT

v_call: TRBV24-1
j_call: TRBJ1-5
d_call: NA
clone_size: NA
cdr3_aa: CATSDPRTGNQPQHF
cdr3_nt: TGTGCCACCAGTGACCCCCGGACAGGCAATCAGCCCCAGCATTTT

v_call: TRBV5-1
j_call: TRBJ1-1
d_call: TRBD1
clone_size: NA
cdr3_aa: CASSFRTGADTEAFF
cdr3_nt: TGCGCCAGCAGCTTCCGGACAGGGGCGGACACTGAAGCTTTCTTT

v_call: TRBV3-1/TRBV3-2
j_call: TRBJ1-2
d_call: NA
clone_size: once
cdr3_aa: CASSRSRVSGYGYTF
cdr3_nt: TGTGCCAGCAGCCGTAGCAGGGTTTCCGGCTATGGCTACACCTTC

v_call: TRBV27
j_call: TRBJ1-2
d_call: TRBD1
clone_size: NA
cdr3_aa: CASSLWAGGGYGYTF
cdr3_nt: TGTGCCAGCAGTTTATGGGCAGGGGGTGGCTATGGCTACACCTTC

v_call: TRBV19
j_call: TRBJ2-3
d_call: NA
clone_size: NA
cdr3_aa: CASSPSYTDTQYF
cdr3_nt: TGTGCCAGTAGTCCGAGCTACACAGATACGCAGTATTTT

v_call: TRBV7-9
j_call: TRBJ2-7
d_call: TRBD2
clone_size: NA
cdr3_aa: CASSSGLADYEQYF
cdr3_nt: TGTGCCAGCAGTTCGGGACTAGCCGACTACGAGCAGTACTTC

v_call: TRBV18
j_call: TRBJ2-5
d_call: TRBD1
clone_size: NA
cdr3_aa: CASSGTGYETQYF
cdr3_nt: TGTGCCAGCTCCGGGACAGGATATGAGACCCAGTACTTC

v_call: TRBV7-8
j_call: TRBJ1-1
d_call: NA
clone_size: NA
cdr3_aa: CASSLEGVATEAFF
cdr3_nt: TGTGCCAGCAGCTTAGAGGGGGTCGCCACTGAAGCTTTCTTT

v_call: TRBV30
j_call: TRBJ2-7
d_call: TRBD2
clone_size: NA
cdr3_aa: CASRRGGTSYEQYF
cdr3_nt: TGTGCCTCCCGGCGGGGGGGGACCTCCTACGAGCAGTACTTC

v_call: TRBV29-1
j_call: TRBJ1-4
d_call: TRBD1
clone_size: once
cdr3_aa: CSVGGQGSGNEKLFF
cdr3_nt: TGCAGCGTTGGCGGACAGGGTTCGGGTAATGAAAAACTGTTTTTT

v_call: TRBV28
j_call: TRBJ1-5
d_call: NA
clone_size: NA
cdr3_aa: CASSLIPRRESNQPQHF
cdr3_nt: TGTGCCAGCAGTTTAATCCCAAGGCGGGAGAGCAATCAGCCCCAGCATTTT

v_call: TRBV6-2/TRBV6-3
j_call: TRBJ2-1
d_call: TRBD2
clone_size: NA
cdr3_aa: CASSVHSGRRNNEQFF
cdr3_nt: TGTGCCAGCAGTGTCCATAGCGGGAGGCGTAACAATGAGCAGTTCTTC

v_call: TRBV27
j_call: TRBJ1-3
d_call: NA
clone_size: NA
cdr3_aa: CASSSRSGGNTIYF
cdr3_nt: TGTGCCAGCAGTTCTCGGAGTGGTGGAAACACCATATATTTT

v_call: TRBV29-1
j_call: TRBJ2-2
d_call: TRBD2
clone_size: NA
cdr3_aa: CSARTSGNGELFF
cdr3_nt: TGCAGCGCACGGACTAGCGGGAACGGGGAGCTGTTTTTT

v_call: TRBV6-2/TRBV6-3
j_call: TRBJ1-5
d_call: NA
clone_size: NA
cdr3_aa: CASSSAAKGGSNQPQHF
cdr3_nt: TGTGCCAGCAGTTCCGCGGCGAAAGGAGGGAGCAATCAGCCCCAGCATTTT

v_call: TRBV6-5
j_call: TRBJ1-2
d_call: TRBD1
clone_size: NA
cdr3_aa: CASSQAGGNTYGYTF
cdr3_nt: TGTGCCAGCAGTCAGGCAGGGGGCAACACCTATGGCTACACCTTC

v_call: TRBV19
j_call: TRBJ2-1
d_call: NA
clone_size: NA
cdr3_aa: CASTQPGVNEQFF
cdr3_nt: TGTGCCAGTACCCAACCGGGGGTTAATGAGCAGTTCTTC

v_call: TRBV2
j_call: TRBJ1-1
d_call: TRBD1
clone_size: once
cdr3_aa: CASSPHGQGTNTEAFF
cdr3_nt: TGTGCCAGCAGTCCTCATGGACAGGGGACGAACACTGAAGCTTTCTTT

v_call: TRBV10-2
j_call: TRBJ1-5
d_call: TRBD1
clone_size: NA
cdr3_aa: CATRDTGGSNQPQHF
cdr3_nt: TGCGCCACGCGGGATACAGGGGGTTCTAATCAGCCCCAGCATTTT

v_call: TRBV24-1
j_call: TRBJ2-1
d_call: NA
clone_size: once
cdr3_aa: CATSDYRGASGKHNEQFF
cdr3_nt: TGTGCCACCAGTGATTACCGCGGTGCGAGCGGCAAACACAATGAGCAGTTCTTC

v_call: TRBV18
j_call: TRBJ1-1
d_call: TRBD1
clone_size: NA
cdr3_aa: CASSDRGAWNTEAFF
cdr3_nt: TGTGCCAGCTCCGACAGGGGAGCATGGAACACTGAAGCTTTCTTT

v_call: TRBV5-1
j_call: TRBJ2-4
d_call: TRBD2
clone_size: once
cdr3_aa: CASSSQTSGANIQYF
cdr3_nt: TGCGCCAGCAGCTCACAAACTAGCGGGGCGAACATTCAGTACTTC

v_call: TRBV5-1
j_call: TRBJ2-3
d_call: TRBD2
clone_size: NA
cdr3_aa: CASSWGLAGSGDTQYF
cdr3_nt: TGCGCCAGCAGCTGGGGACTAGCGGGTTCAGGGGATACGCAGTATTTT

v_call: TRBV5-1
j_call: TRBJ1-4
d_call: TRBD1
clone_size: few
cdr3_aa: CASSGVQGVSGEKLFF
cdr3_nt: TGCGCCAGCAGCGGAGTGCAGGGGGTCTCGGGTGAAAAACTGTTTTTT

v_call: TRBV6-5
j_call: TRBJ1-6
d_call: TRBD1
clone_size: few
cdr3_aa: CASSIQGQGNSPLHF
cdr3_nt: TGTGCCAGCAGTATCCAGGGACAGGGGAATTCACCCCTCCACTTT

v_call: TRBV12-3/TRBV12-4
j_call: TRBJ1-2
d_call: NA
clone_size: NA
cdr3_aa: CASSPLKYGYTF
cdr3_nt: TGTGCCAGCAGCCCACTTAAATATGGCTACACCTTC

v_call: TRBV19
j_call: TRBJ2-4
d_call: TRBD1
clone_size: once
cdr3_aa: CASTQGAPSGNIQYF
cdr3_nt: TGTGCCAGTACCCAGGGGGCGCCTTCGGGAAACATTCAGTACTTC